This TCR beta chain stems from a study of blood T cell repertoires in COVID-19. Repertoires were generated with immunoSEQ multiplex PCR, while TCRdb's copy carries only in-frame clones and drops some. The sample holds about 98,000 clones; 82% are singletons and the top ten take more than 15%. This CDR3 contains 14 residues. Germline CDR1 and CDR2: KGHSH and LQKENI. The V end was cut by 2 bases, the J end by 0 bases, with 8 bases between. About this clone: Other DNA sequences of this sample code for an identical CDR3.

This receptor was taken from a man older than 75 with acute or convalescent COVID-19. Sequenced: peripheral blood. This chain joins TRBV18 and TRBJ2-7; D remains unclear. In nucleotides, the CDR3 is TGTGCCAGCTCACCAGAGGCAGCCTCCTACGAGCAGTACTTC. Translation gives CASSPEAASYEQYF.